Listed below are T cell receptor beta chains from one sample, sequenced in a study of blood T cell repertoires in COVID-19. Clones were read by immunoSEQ multiplex PCR, and TCRdb kept only the in-frame ones, dropping some. Here the sample spans 200,000 to 300,000 clones, 84% being singletons. Sequenced material: peripheral blood. The receptors here all came from a man between 50 and 59 years old with acute or convalescent COVID-19. Both conserved end residues are part of each CDR3. D genes are given only for firm matches. For some rows the clone size is stated as once, few or many, or as a class when expanded; others skip it.

>-|TRBJ1-4|TRBV6-5|TRBD1
TGTGCCAGCAGGACAGGGGTGGTTAGTGAAAAACTGTTTTTT
CASRTGVVSEKLFF
>few|TRBJ2-3|TRBV11-3|TRBD1
TGTGCCAGCAGCCGGGGACAGGCGGTCACAGATACGCAGTATTTT
CASSRGQAVTDTQYF
>-|TRBJ2-1|TRBV7-8|-
TGTGCCAGCAGCTTCGGACTGTACAATGAGCAGTTCTTC
CASSFGLYNEQFF
>-|TRBJ2-4|TRBV9|-
TGTGCCAGCAGCGTAGGCGGGGCGAGGAACATTCAGTACTTC
CASSVGGARNIQYF
>-|TRBJ2-5|TRBV11-2|TRBD2
TGTGCCAGCAGCCACCTTCTGGGAGGGTCTCCAGAGACCCAGTACTTC
CASSHLLGGSPETQYF
>-|TRBJ2-7|TRBV9|TRBD2
TGTGCCAGCAGCGCCTTCAGCGGGAGGGCTGCCGAGCAGTACTTC
CASSAFSGRAAEQYF
>-|TRBJ2-7|TRBV6-6|TRBD2
TGTGCCAGCACGCGGGAGGGAGGGCCGTACGAGCAGTACTTC
CASTREGGPYEQYF
>-|TRBJ1-2|TRBV7-8|-
TGTGCCAGCAGCTTAGTAGTGTCAACAGTCTATGGCTACACCTTC
CASSLVVSTVYGYTF
>once|TRBJ2-7|TRBV6-5|TRBD1
TGTGCCAGCGCAATAACAGGGGGCGTATTCCACGAGCAGTACTTC
CASAITGGVFHEQYF
>-|TRBJ2-1|TRBV5-4|TRBD2
TGTGCCAGCAGCTTGGATGGACTAGCGACATCCTACAATGAGCAGTTCTTC
CASSLDGLATSYNEQFF
>-|TRBJ2-7|TRBV12-3/TRBV12-4|TRBD2
TGTGCCAGCGGGACTAGCGGGAACTACGAGCAGTACTTC
CASGTSGNYEQYF
>-|TRBJ2-2|TRBV10-2|TRBD2
TGCGCCAGCATGGATAGCGGGCCTAGGAACACCGGGGAGCTGTTTTTT
CASMDSGPRNTGELFF
>-|TRBJ2-1|TRBV7-3|-
TGTGCCAGCAGCCCAGCTGAGGGTGAGCAGTTCTTC
CASSPAEGEQFF
>-|TRBJ1-2|TRBV5-1|TRBD1
TGCGCCAGCAGCTTTGACAGGGGCTATGGCTACACCTTC
CASSFDRGYGYTF
>-|TRBJ1-6|TRBV4-2|-
TGTGCCAGCAGCCAAGCCCAGGGGATTGTTTCACCCCTCCACTTT
CASSQAQGIVSPLHF
>-|TRBJ1-6|TRBV12-3/TRBV12-4|-
TGTGCCAGCAGTTTAGTGGCTTCACCCCTCCACTTT
CASSLVASPLHF
>once|TRBJ1-5|TRBV19|-
TGTGCCAGTAGTCATCGGACTGATCAGCCCCAGCATTTT
CASSHRTDQPQHF
>-|TRBJ2-2|TRBV11-3|-
TGTGCCAGCCGATTGGCTAGGAACACCGGGGAGCTGTTTTTT
CASRLARNTGELFF
>-|TRBJ2-1|TRBV6-1|-
TGTGCCAGCAGTGAAGTGATGGCTTTCTTC
CASSEVMAFF
>once|TRBJ2-5|TRBV13|TRBD2
TGTGCCAGCAGCCGCGCGGGACTGGGGAGGGGAGAGACCCAGTACTTC
CASSRAGLGRGETQYF
>few|TRBJ2-7|TRBV28|-
TGTGCCTCCAAGGCGAATAGCGGCGATTACTACGAGCAGTACTTC
CASKANSGDYYEQYF
>-|TRBJ1-5|TRBV19|-
TGTGCCAGTAGTATAGGTCCAGGGCTGCCCCAGCATTTT
CASSIGPGLPQHF
>once|TRBJ1-3|TRBV13|TRBD1
TGTGCCAGCAGCCGTGACAGGGCGATAGGAAACACCATATATTTT
CASSRDRAIGNTIYF
>few|TRBJ1-4|TRBV5-1|-
TGCGCCAGCAGCTTGGTGGGGGGAACTAATGAAAAACTGTTTTTT
CASSLVGGTNEKLFF
>-|TRBJ1-3|TRBV6-5|-
TGTGCCAGCAGTTTCGCAGCTGGAAACACCATATATTTT
CASSFAAGNTIYF
>-|TRBJ1-1|TRBV7-9|TRBD1
TGTGCCAGCAGCTTAACGACAGGGGGTAACACTGAAGCTTTCTTT
CASSLTTGGNTEAFF
>-|TRBJ1-2|TRBV7-2|-
TGTGCCAGCAGCACTTGGACATCTAACTATGGCTACACCTTC
CASSTWTSNYGYTF
>-|TRBJ2-6|TRBV18|-
TGTGCCAGCTCACCACCGGGGGGGGGCGTCTCTGGGGCCAACGTCCTGACTTTC
CASSPPGGGVSGANVLTF
>-|TRBJ1-2|TRBV12-3/TRBV12-4|-
TGTGCCAGCAGTTTACAGGGCTATGGCTACACCTTC
CASSLQGYGYTF
>-|TRBJ2-7|TRBV12-3/TRBV12-4|-
TGTGCCAGCAGTCGAGATCCTACCTACGAGCAGTACTTC
CASSRDPTYEQYF
>-|TRBJ1-2|TRBV5-1|-
TGCGCCAGCAGTCAGGGATACTATGGCTACACCTTC
CASSQGYYGYTF
>-|TRBJ2-1|TRBV4-1|-
TGCGCCAGCAGCCAAAGGACAGCTAGCTCCTACAATGAGCAGTTCTTC
CASSQRTASSYNEQFF
>-|TRBJ1-2|TRBV2|-
TGTGCCAGCAGTGAATGGCAGTATGGCTACACCTTC
CASSEWQYGYTF
>-|TRBJ2-3|TRBV7-3|TRBD2
TGTGCCAGCAGCCCCAGCGGGGGGATAGCAGATACGCAGTATTTT
CASSPSGGIADTQYF
>-|TRBJ2-7|TRBV6-5|TRBD1
TGTGCCAGCAGTTTGGACAGGGCGGTGGGCGAGCAGTACTTC
CASSLDRAVGEQYF
>once|TRBJ1-2|TRBV4-2|-
TGTGCCAGCAGCCAAGATCCACAGAACTATGGCTACACCTTC
CASSQDPQNYGYTF
>-|TRBJ2-5|TRBV6-6|TRBD1
TGTGCCAGCAGTTGGAACCGGGACAGGGGACAAGAGACCCAGTACTTC
CASSWNRDRGQETQYF
>-|TRBJ2-6|TRBV14|-
TGTGCCAGCAGTAAAAGCCCTGGGGCCAACGTCCTGACTTTC
CASSKSPGANVLTF
>-|TRBJ2-3|TRBV11-2|-
TGTGCCAGCAGCTTCTTAGATACGCAGTATTTT
CASSFLDTQYF
>-|TRBJ1-2|TRBV30|-
TGTGCCTGCCTCGGGGGTTATGGCTACACCTTC
CACLGGYGYTF
>-|TRBJ1-1|TRBV5-5|-
TGTGCCAGCAGCTTGGAATGGGGGCGGAACACTGAAGCTTTCTTT
CASSLEWGRNTEAFF
>-|TRBJ2-3|TRBV27|-
TGTGCCAGCAGTTTATGGACTACGGGGGATACGCAGTATTTT
CASSLWTTGDTQYF
>-|TRBJ1-1|TRBV5-1|-
TGCGCCAGCAGCTATGGACAGAACACTGAAGCTTTCTTT
CASSYGQNTEAFF
>-|TRBJ2-7|TRBV29-1|-
TGCAGCGTTGAATTGGGGGGAGGCGAGCAGTACTTC
CSVELGGGEQYF
>few|TRBJ1-2|TRBV25-1|-
TGTGCCAGCAGTCCGGGGGGGGCGTTAACCTATGGCTACACCTTC
CASSPGGALTYGYTF
>few|TRBJ1-2|TRBV18|-
TGTGCCAGCTCACCGCTGGGCCGGATTTCAGATGGCTACACCTTC
CASSPLGRISDGYTF
>-|TRBJ2-1|TRBV6-5|TRBD2
TGTGCCAGCAGTCCGGGGACTAGCGGGAAGGCTGAGCAGTTCTTC
CASSPGTSGKAEQFF
>-|TRBJ1-5|TRBV7-8|TRBD1
TGTGCCAGCAGCTTAGCAGGGTCGACAGGGCGGAATCAGCCCCAGCATTTT
CASSLAGSTGRNQPQHF
>-|TRBJ2-1|TRBV10-2|TRBD1
TGCGCCAGCACCCAGGGGGCTTCCTACAATGAGCAGTTCTTC
CASTQGASYNEQFF
>-|TRBJ2-7|TRBV4-1|TRBD2
TGCGCCAGCAGCCCAGGCGGGAGGGCCTACGAGCAGTACTTC
CASSPGGRAYEQYF
>-|TRBJ1-2|TRBV10-3|-
TGTGCCATCAGTGAGCACCTAAACTATGGCTACACCTTC
CAISEHLNYGYTF
>-|TRBJ2-5|TRBV6-5|TRBD2
TGTGCCAGCACTCCCGCCGGGGGGGTGGTAGAGACCCAGTACTTC
CASTPAGGVVETQYF
>-|TRBJ2-1|TRBV19|TRBD1
TGTGCCAGCGGACAGGGGGCCGGCAATGAGCAGTTCTTC
CASGQGAGNEQFF
>-|TRBJ2-1|TRBV6-1|TRBD2
TGTGCCAGCAGTGAAGGTGGCGGGGGGGCCAGAAATGAGCAGTTCTTC
CASSEGGGGARNEQFF
>-|TRBJ1-1|TRBV11-3|-
TGTGCCAGCAGCTTTGGACACCTGAACACTGAAGCTTTCTTT
CASSFGHLNTEAFF